The present TCR beta chain was sequenced within a study of blood T cell repertoires in COVID-19. Study-level information: Italy, Spain and the United States were the sources of the convalescent and acute COVID-19 samples. Sources were T cells, B-cell-depleted T cells, or PBMCs; the material itself was cDNA or gDNA.

CDR1 is MGHRA, CDR2 YSYEKL, per germline. CDR3 length equals 16 residues. V trimming: 1 base; J trimming: 7 bases; junction bases outside the gene matches: 10. Per the original methods: Researchers report that nucleated cell counts were estimated from reference gene primer amplification. Profiling relied on immunoSEQ multiplex PCR, and the TCRdb table lists in-frame clones only, not all of them. The V and J calls and the clone size are those of that table, but D and trimming were determined from the DNA. The sample consists of around 150,000 clones, about 88% of them appearing once. This TCR derives from a man aged 18 to 30 with acute or convalescent COVID-19. This chain connects TRBV4-1 to TRBJ2-7; 10 bases line up with TRBD2. The sample consisted of peripheral blood. CDR3 coding DNA: TGCGCCAGCAGCCAAGTTAGCGGGGGGCCCCTCCTTGAGCAGTACTTC. This codes for CASSQVSGGPLLEQYF.